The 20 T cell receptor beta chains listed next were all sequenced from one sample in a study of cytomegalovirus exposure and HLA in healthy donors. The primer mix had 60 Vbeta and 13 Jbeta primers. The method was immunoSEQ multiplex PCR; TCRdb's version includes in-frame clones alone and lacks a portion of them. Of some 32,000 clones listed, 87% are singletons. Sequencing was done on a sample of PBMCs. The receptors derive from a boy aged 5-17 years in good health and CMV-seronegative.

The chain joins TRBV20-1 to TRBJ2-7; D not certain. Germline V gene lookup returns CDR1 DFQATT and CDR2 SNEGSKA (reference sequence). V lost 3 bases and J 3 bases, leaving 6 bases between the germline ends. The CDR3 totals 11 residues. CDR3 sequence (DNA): TGCAGTGCTAGTTCCGGCTACGAGCAGTACTTC. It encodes CSASSGYEQYF.

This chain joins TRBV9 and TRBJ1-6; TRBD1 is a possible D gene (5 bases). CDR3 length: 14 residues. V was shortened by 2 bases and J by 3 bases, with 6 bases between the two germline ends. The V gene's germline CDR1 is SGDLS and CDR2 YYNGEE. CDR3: CASSVDSYNSPLHF. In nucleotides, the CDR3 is TGTGCCAGCAGCGTCGACAGCTATAATTCACCCCTCCACTTT.

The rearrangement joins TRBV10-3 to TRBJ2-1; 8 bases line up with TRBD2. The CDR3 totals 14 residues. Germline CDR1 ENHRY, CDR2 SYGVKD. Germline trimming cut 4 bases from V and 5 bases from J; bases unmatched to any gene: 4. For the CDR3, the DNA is TGTGCCATCAGTGGCCTAGCGGGCAACAATGAGCAGTTCTTC. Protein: CAISGLAGNNEQFF.

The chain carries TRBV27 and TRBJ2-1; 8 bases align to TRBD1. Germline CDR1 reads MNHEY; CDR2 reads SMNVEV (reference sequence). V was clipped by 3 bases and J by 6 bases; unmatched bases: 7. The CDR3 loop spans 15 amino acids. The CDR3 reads CASSFPGTGLNEQFF. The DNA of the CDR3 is TGTGCCAGCAGTTTCCCCGGGACAGGACTCAATGAGCAGTTCTTC.

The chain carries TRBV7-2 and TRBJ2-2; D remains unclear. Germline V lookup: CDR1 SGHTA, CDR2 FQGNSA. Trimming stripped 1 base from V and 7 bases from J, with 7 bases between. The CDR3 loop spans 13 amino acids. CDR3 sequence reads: CASSLGAGGELFF. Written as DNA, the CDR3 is TGTGCCAGCAGCTTAGGGGCCGGCGGGGAGCTGTTTTTT.

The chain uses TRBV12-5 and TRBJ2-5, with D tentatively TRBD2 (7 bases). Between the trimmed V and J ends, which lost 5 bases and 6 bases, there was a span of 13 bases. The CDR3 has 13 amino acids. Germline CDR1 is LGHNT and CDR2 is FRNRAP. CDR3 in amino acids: CASGPAGGQTQYF. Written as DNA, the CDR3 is TGTGCTAGTGGTCCGGCCGGGGGGCAGACCCAGTACTTC.

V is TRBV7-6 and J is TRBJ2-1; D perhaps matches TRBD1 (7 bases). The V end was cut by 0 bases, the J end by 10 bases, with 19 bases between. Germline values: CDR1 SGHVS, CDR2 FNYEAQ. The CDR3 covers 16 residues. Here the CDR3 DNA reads TGTGCCAGCAGCTTAGCGGAGGGGGCGCTTTCACGAGAGCAGTTCTTC. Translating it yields CASSLAEGALSREQFF.

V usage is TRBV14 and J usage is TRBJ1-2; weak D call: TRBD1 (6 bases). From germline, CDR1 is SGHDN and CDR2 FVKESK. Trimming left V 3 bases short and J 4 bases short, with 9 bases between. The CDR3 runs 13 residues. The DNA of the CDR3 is TGTGCCAGCAGCCATTCAGGGGCCTATGGCTACACCTTC. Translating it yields CASSHSGAYGYTF.

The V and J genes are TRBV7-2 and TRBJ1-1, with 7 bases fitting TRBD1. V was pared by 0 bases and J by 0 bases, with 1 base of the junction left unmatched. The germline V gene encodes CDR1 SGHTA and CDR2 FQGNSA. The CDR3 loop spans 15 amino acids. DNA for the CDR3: TGTGCCAGCAGCTTAGCGGGACAGCTGAACACTGAAGCTTTCTTT. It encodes CASSLAGQLNTEAFF. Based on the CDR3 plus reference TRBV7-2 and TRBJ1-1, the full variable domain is GAGVSQSPSNKVTEKGKDVELRCDPISGHTALYWYRQSLGQGLEFLIYFQGNSAPDKSGLPSDRFSAERTGGSVSTLTIQRTQQEDSAVYLCASSLAGQLNTEAFFGQGTRLTVV.

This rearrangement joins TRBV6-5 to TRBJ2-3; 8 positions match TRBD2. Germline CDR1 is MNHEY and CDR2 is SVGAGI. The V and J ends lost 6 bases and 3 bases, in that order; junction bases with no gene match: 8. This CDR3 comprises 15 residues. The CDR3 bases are TGTGCCAGCAGAACGACTAGCGTAGGAACAGATACGCAGTATTTT. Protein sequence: CASRTTSVGTDTQYF.

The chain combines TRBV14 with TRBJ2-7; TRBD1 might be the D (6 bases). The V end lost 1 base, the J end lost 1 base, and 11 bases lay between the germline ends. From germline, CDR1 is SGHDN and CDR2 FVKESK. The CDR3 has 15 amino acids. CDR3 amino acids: CASSQGARGSYEQYF. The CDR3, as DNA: TGTGCCAGCAGCCAAGGGGCCAGGGGATCCTACGAGCAGTACTTC. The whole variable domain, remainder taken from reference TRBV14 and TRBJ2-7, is EAGVTQFPSHSVIEKGQTVTLRCDPISGHDNLYWYRRVMGKEIKFLLHFVKESKQDESGMPNNRFLAERTGGTYSTLKVQPAELEDSGVYFCASSQGARGSYEQYFGPGTRLTVT.

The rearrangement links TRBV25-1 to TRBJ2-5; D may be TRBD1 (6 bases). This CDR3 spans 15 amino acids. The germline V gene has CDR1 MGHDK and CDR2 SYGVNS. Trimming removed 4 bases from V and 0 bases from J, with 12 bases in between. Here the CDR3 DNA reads TGTGCCAGCAGTGGGTCACAGGGAAACCAAGAGACCCAGTACTTC. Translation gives CASSGSQGNQETQYF.

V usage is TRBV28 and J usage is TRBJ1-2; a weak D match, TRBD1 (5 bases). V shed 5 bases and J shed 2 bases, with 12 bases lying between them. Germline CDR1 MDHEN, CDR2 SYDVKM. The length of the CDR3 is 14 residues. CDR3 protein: CASSRRQTNYGYTF. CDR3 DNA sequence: TGTGCCAGCAGTCGCCGACAGACCAACTATGGCTACACCTTC.

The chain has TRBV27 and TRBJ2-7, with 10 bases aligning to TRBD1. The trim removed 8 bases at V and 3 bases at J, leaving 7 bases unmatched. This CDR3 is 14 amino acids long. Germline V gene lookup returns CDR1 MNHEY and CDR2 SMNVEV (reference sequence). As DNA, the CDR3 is TGTGCCAGCGGGGACAGGGGATCAATCTACGAGCAGTACTTC. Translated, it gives CASGDRGSIYEQYF.

This CDR3 reads CASSLFRGTEAFF. CDR3 sequence (DNA): TGTGCCAGCAGTTTATTTAGGGGCACTGAAGCTTTCTTT. The rearrangement joins TRBV27 to TRBJ1-1; D possibly corresponds to TRBD1 (5 bases). CDR3 size: 13 residues. V lost 1 base, J lost 4 bases, and 7 bases lay in between. Looked up from germline, CDR1 is MNHEY and CDR2 is SMNVEV (reference sequence).

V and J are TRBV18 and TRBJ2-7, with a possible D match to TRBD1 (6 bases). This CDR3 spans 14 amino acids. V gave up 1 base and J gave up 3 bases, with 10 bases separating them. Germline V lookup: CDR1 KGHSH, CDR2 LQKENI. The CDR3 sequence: CASSPRDTDYEQYF. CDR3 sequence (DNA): TGTGCCAGCTCACCACGGGACACAGACTACGAGCAGTACTTC.

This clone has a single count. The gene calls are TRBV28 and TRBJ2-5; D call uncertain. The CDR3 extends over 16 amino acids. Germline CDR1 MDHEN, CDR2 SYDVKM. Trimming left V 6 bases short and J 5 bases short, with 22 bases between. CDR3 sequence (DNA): TGTGCCAGCAGCCCCGAGTTAGAAGCCGCGAGCGAGACCCAGTACTTC. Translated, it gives CASSPELEAASETQYF.

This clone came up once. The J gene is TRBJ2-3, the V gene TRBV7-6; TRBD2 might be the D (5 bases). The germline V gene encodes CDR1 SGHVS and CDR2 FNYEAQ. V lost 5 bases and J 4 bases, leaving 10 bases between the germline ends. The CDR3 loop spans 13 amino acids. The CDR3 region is CASSPPGSDTQYF. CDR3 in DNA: TGTGCCAGCAGCCCCCCGGGGTCAGATACGCAGTATTTT.

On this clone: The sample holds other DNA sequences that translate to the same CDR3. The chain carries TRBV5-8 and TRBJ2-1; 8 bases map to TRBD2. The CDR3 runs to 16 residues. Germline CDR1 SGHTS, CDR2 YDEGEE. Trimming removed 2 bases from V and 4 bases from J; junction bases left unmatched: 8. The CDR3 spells CASSLAGTRGYNEQFF. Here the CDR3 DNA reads TGTGCCAGCAGCTTAGCCGGGACTAGAGGTTACAATGAGCAGTTCTTC.

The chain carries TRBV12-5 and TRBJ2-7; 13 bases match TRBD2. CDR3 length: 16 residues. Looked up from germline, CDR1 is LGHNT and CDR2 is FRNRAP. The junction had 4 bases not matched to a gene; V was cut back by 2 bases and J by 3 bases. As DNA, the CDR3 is TGTGCTAGTGGTTTGAGGACTAGCGGGGGATTCTACGAGCAGTACTTC. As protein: CASGLRTSGGFYEQYF.